This T cell receptor (beta chain) was found in a study of graft-versus-host responses after intestinal transplantation. Study-level information: Multivisceral, liver-intestinal, or isolated intestinal transplants were received by the recipients.

Clones were sequenced by immunoSEQ multiplex PCR, and TCRdb holds only the in-frame ones, with some missing. Among 55,000 to 70,000 clones listed, approximately 89% were seen once. This CDR3 region has 15 residues. Germline CDR1 and CDR2: SEHNR and FQNEAQ (reference sequence). Trimming took 5 bases from V and 7 from J; bases not matched to a gene: 7. The clonotype comes from a human patient who received an intestinal transplant, so some T cells may come from the graft donor. The V gene is TRBV7-9, the J gene TRBJ2-1; 11 nucleotides line up with TRBD2. Sequenced here: PBMCs, sampled roughly 120 days after intestinal transplantation. The CDR3 DNA follows: TGTGCCAGCAGCCAACTAGCGGGAGTTAGGAATGAGCAGTTCTTC. It translates to CASSQLAGVRNEQFF. The complete variable domain, with remaining parts taken from reference TRBV7-9 and TRBJ2-1, reads DTGVSQNPRHKITKRGQNVTFRCDPISEHNRLYWYRQTLGQGPEFLTYFQNEAQLEKSRLLSDRFSAERPKGSFSTLEIQRTEQGDSAMYLCASSQLAGVRNEQFFGPGTRLTVL.